Each of the 14 T cell receptor beta chains below was sequenced from the same sample in a study of OX40 agonist ivuxolimab in advanced cancers. Profiled with immunoSEQ multiplex PCR; TCRdb holds only in-frame clones, not every one. The sample has tens of thousands of clones; over 75% are singletons. The sample consisted of CD4+ or CD8+ T cells sorted from blood, taken in a trial of the OX40 agonist ivuxolimab. These receptors originate from an adult with an advanced solid tumor such as melanoma, head and neck, liver or kidney cancer.

V gene TRBV18 combines with J gene TRBJ1-2, with a possible D match to TRBD1 (5 bases). The CDR3 runs to 13 residues. V dropped 3 bases and J dropped 8 bases, with 13 bases sitting between them. Germline V gene lookup returns CDR1 KGHSH and CDR2 LQKENI. CDR3 DNA: TGTGCCAGCTCACCGCAACGGGACTCCGGCTACACCTTC. Translating it yields CASSPQRDSGYTF.

A remark on this clone: The germline gene is not matched at one end of the junction; a read error may be the cause. The rearrangement joins TRBV7-2 to TRBJ2-7; 8 nucleotides agree with TRBD1. Germline-derived CDR1 and CDR2 are SGHTA and FQGNSA. This CDR3 is 15 amino acids long. CDR3 protein: CAGSQGQGNSYEQYF. The CDR3 coding sequence is TGTGCCGGCAGCCAAGGACAGGGCAATTCCTACGAGCAGTACTTC.

The chain carries TRBV7-2 and TRBJ1-2, with D uncertain. V was shortened by 4 bases and J by 5 bases, with 8 bases between the two germline ends. CDR3 length: 12 amino acids. Germline lookup yields CDR1 SGHTA and CDR2 FQGNSA. The CDR3 nucleotides are TGTGCCAGCAGCTGGGCCGATTATGGCTACACCTTC. Protein product: CASSWADYGYTF.

V is TRBV27 and J is TRBJ2-5; no clear D. The CDR3 length is 13 residues. Trimming cost V 5 bases and J 1 base, with 8 bases left between them. Germline V gene lookup returns CDR1 MNHEY and CDR2 SMNVEV (reference sequence). The CDR3 DNA reads TGTGCCAGCAGTCCCAGAGCCCAAGAGACCCAGTACTTC. Protein sequence: CASSPRAQETQYF.

This clone was seen only once. The J gene is TRBJ1-6, the V gene TRBV16, with D perhaps TRBD1 (5 bases). V lost 8 bases to trimming and J lost 8 bases, with 22 bases between them. From germline, CDR1 is KGHSY and CDR2 FQNENV. The CDR3 sequence is 16 residues long. CDR3 region: CASRGTAGIYDSPLHF. The CDR3 nucleotides read TGTGCCAGCCGCGGGACGGCGGGGATATATGATTCACCCCTCCACTTT. The entire variable domain, with the rest obtained from reference TRBV16 and TRBJ1-6, is as follows: GEEVAQTPKHLVRGEGQKAKLYCAPIKGHSYVFWYQQVLKNEFKFLISFQNENVFDETGMPKERFSAKCLPNSPCSLEIQATKLEDSAVYFCASRGTAGIYDSPLHFGNGTRLTVT.

This chain uses TRBV6-6 with TRBJ2-3; perhaps D is TRBD1 or TRBD2 (5 bases each). This CDR3 comprises 14 residues. V lost 6 bases, J lost 2 bases, and 12 bases lay in between. Germline loops: CDR1 MNHNY, CDR2 SVGAGI (reference sequence). CDR3 in DNA: TGTGCCAGCAGCCGACGGGGCGCCACAGATACGCAGTATTTT. Translating gives CASSRRGATDTQYF.

Written as DNA, the CDR3 is TGTGCCAGCACGACCTGGGACGCTGTATACACCGGGGAGCTGTTTTTT. Translation: CASTTWDAVYTGELFF. This chain uses TRBV5-4 with TRBJ2-2, with D perhaps given as TRBD1 or TRBD2 (5 bases each). The CDR3 covers 16 residues. Trimming took off 6 bases at V and 3 bases at J, with 18 bases between the two ends. Germline V lookup: CDR1 SGHNT, CDR2 YYREEE (reference sequence).

The gene calls are TRBV5-1 and TRBJ2-1; 8 bases match TRBD1. With 4 bases clipped from V and 4 bases from J, the junction kept 10 bases outside the gene matches. The CDR3 spans 16 residues. Germline V gives CDR1 SGHRS, CDR2 YFSETQ. The CDR3 nucleotides read TGCGCCAGCAGCAGTGGAGGGACAGGCCAATACAATGAGCAGTTCTTC. It specifies CASSSGGTGQYNEQFF.

This chain uses TRBV19 with TRBJ2-7; 12 nucleotides align to TRBD2. CDR1 LNHDA and CDR2 SQIVND come from the germline V gene (reference sequence). The V gene end was trimmed by 7 bases and the J gene end by 7 bases; junction bases not matched to a gene: 14. This CDR3 region has 16 residues. CDR3 sequence: CASKERGTSGLEEQYF. Written as DNA, the CDR3 is TGTGCCAGTAAAGAACGGGGGACTAGCGGGCTGGAAGAGCAGTACTTC. Together with reference TRBV19 and TRBJ2-7, the CDR3 gives the full variable domain: DGGITQSPKYLFRKEGQNVTLSCEQNLNHDAMYWYRQDPGQGLRLIYYSQIVNDFQKGDIAEGYSVSREKKESFPLTVTSAQKNPTAFYLCASKERGTSGLEEQYFGPGTRLTVT.

The V and J genes are TRBV5-6 and TRBJ2-7; tentatively, D is TRBD1 (6 bases). The CDR3 spans 14 residues. V lost 3 bases, J lost 5 bases, and 15 bases lay in between. Germline CDR1 SGHDT, CDR2 YYEEEE. The CDR3 loop reads CASSWVQGLDEQYF. CDR3 in DNA: TGTGCCAGCAGCTGGGTTCAGGGGTTAGACGAGCAGTACTTC.

The chain recombines TRBV11-3 with TRBJ1-1; 7 nucleotides line up with TRBD1. In germline, CDR1 is SGHNT, CDR2 YENEEA. After removal of 4 bases from V and 1 base from J, the junction contained 3 bases not matched to a gene. The CDR3 contains 14 residues. CDR3 sequence: CASSSQGENTEAFF. The CDR3 region has the DNA TGTGCCAGCAGCTCTCAGGGGGAGAACACTGAAGCTTTCTTT.

A few counts support this clone. The genes are TRBV6-5 and TRBJ1-2; tentative D call: TRBD1 (5 bases). Trimming cost V 6 bases and J 10 bases, with 12 bases left between them. CDR3 length equals 11 residues. The germline gives CDR1 MNHEY, CDR2 SVGAGI. The CDR3 DNA reads as TGTGCCAGCAGGGACTCAGGGTACTACACCTTC. Translation gives CASRDSGYYTF.

V and J are TRBV9 and TRBJ2-1; 8 bases map to TRBD1. The CDR3 contains 16 residues. The V segment lost 2 bases and the J segment 0 bases; nucleotides outside the gene matches: 4. The germline CDR1 and CDR2 sequences are SGDLS and YYNGEE. The chain's CDR3 is CASSVTGGSSYNEQFF. CDR3 DNA: TGTGCCAGCAGCGTTACAGGGGGTAGCTCCTACAATGAGCAGTTCTTC. The complete variable domain, with remaining parts taken from reference TRBV9 and TRBJ2-1, reads DSGVTQTPKHLITATGQRVTLRCSPRSGDLSVYWYQQSLDQGLQFLIQYYNGEERAKGNILERFSAQQFPDLHSELNLSSLELGDSALYFCASSVTGGSSYNEQFFGPGTRLTVL.

The V gene is TRBV6-6, the J gene TRBJ1-2; no clear D. Looked up from germline, CDR1 is MNHNY and CDR2 is SVGAGI (reference sequence). V lost 0 bases and J 6 bases, leaving 8 bases between the germline ends. The CDR3 has 13 amino acids. CDR3: CASSYSIGNGYTF. As DNA, the CDR3 is TGTGCCAGCAGTTACTCGATTGGAAATGGCTACACCTTC.